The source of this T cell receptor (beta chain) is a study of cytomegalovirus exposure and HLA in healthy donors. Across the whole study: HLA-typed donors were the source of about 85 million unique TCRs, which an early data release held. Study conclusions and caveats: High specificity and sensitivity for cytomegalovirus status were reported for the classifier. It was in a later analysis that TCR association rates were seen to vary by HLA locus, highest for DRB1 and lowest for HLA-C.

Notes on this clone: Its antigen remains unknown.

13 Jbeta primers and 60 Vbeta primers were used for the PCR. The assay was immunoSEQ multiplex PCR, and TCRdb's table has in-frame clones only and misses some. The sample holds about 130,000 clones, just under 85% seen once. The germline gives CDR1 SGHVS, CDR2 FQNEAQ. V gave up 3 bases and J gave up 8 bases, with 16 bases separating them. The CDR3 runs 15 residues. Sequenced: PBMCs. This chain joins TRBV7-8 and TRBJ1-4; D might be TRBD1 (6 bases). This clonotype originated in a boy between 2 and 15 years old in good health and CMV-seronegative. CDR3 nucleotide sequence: TGTGCCAGCAGCTTGGGGGCCGCCTGGGGAGAAAAACTGTTTTTT. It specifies CASSLGAAWGEKLFF.